One T cell receptor (beta chain) is described in this entry. No antigen is known for it. Reverse transcribing all isolated RNA meant expressed TCRB transcripts were sequenced. Method: immunoSEQ multiplex PCR; TCRdb's copy keeps in-frame clones and lacks some. The sample holds around 50,000 clones, just under 45% seen once. The data originate from a study of beta chain features in type 1 diabetes. Study conclusions and caveats: Shortening of TCRB CDR3s, moderate but significant, appeared in all four CD4+ subsets of Type 1 diabetes patients. The study found that naive, central memory and Treg TCRB repertoires appeared more similar in patients than in healthy donors.

The V and J ends lost 1 base and 3 bases, in that order; junction bases with no gene match: 4. The germline V gene has CDR1 SGHVS and CDR2 FNYEAQ. This CDR3 spans 15 amino acids. The sequencing sample was made of stem cell memory CD4+ T cells from blood. The clonotype originates from a man aged 30 to 39 with type 1 diabetes. The rearrangement links TRBV7-6 to TRBJ2-7; TRBD2 matches 9 bases. The CDR3 here is CASSLGGTSFYEQYF. The DNA of the CDR3 is TGTGCCAGCAGCTTAGGAGGGACTAGCTTCTACGAGCAGTACTTC.